This T cell receptor (beta chain) was documented in a study of T cell changes during pregnancy in multiple sclerosis. V was clipped by 5 bases and J by 7 bases; unmatched bases: 8. Looked up from germline, CDR1 is SGHVS and CDR2 is FNYEAQ. The CDR3 runs 14 residues. The assay was immunoSEQ multiplex PCR, and TCRdb's table has in-frame clones only and misses some. The profile shows 40,000 to 50,000 clones, around 84% of them singletons. The sequence was obtained from a female donor with multiple sclerosis, enrolled in a pregnancy study. Sequencing used CD4+ T cells from peripheral blood mononuclear cells, obtained before pregnancy. This chain links TRBV7-6 with TRBJ2-1; 7 bases are a match to TRBD1. The CDR3 DNA reads as TGTGCCAGCAGCCTACAGGGGATTGGGAATGAGCAGTTCTTC. Translation gives CASSLQGIGNEQFF.